This T cell receptor (beta chain) appears in the sequencing data of a study of T cell repertoires in cytomegalovirus infection. Concerning this clonotype itself: The antigen is not known.

One entry per CDR3 protein, called by TCRdb with MiXCR from the reads. The repertoire includes roughly 49,000 distinct CDR3 sequences, 20% to 25% of them detected once, and 18% sits in the top ten. The junction had 15 bases not matched to a gene; V was cut back by 7 bases and J by 5 bases. Per germline, CDR1 SGHRS and CDR2 YFSETQ. This CDR3 region has 16 residues. The sequence was obtained from a human donor in good health (CMV status not recorded). Some clones in this sample may be carry-over from other donors' samples. This sequence joins TRBV5-1 and TRBJ2-7; TRBD1 matches 10 bases. Sample: PBMCs, sequenced either directly or after in vitro stimulation (not recorded which). The CDR3: CASRSQGTGATHEQYF. In DNA, the CDR3 is TGCGCCAGCCGTAGCCAAGGGACAGGGGCGACCCACGAGCAGTACTTC.